These T cell receptor beta chains were read from a single sample in a study of patients and donors after allogeneic stem cell transplantation. Each CDR3 protein is one row after TCRdb ran MiXCR on the RT-PCR reads. The table has about 39,000 distinct CDR3 sequences, roughly 29% seen once. The sample comprised blood, either unsorted or a sorted T cell fraction (not recorded which). The source of these receptors is a human donor who was either an allogeneic HSCT recipient or a stem cell or donor lymphocyte infusion donor (not recorded which). It is not recorded whose cells these are; they may come from a transplant donor. CDR3s leave out the opening cysteine and the closing phenylalanine or tryptophan.

TRBV3-1 ASSQPGQGWGHYT
TRBV5-1 ASSLWLAEFSSYNEQF
TRBV4-3 ASSQDLGWAEETQY
TRBV25-1 ASSDLGIYGYT
TRBV29-1 SVEGTELMNTEAF
TRBV4-2 ASSQEGSRGGRLAKNIQY
TRBV6-1 ASSGTGGASEQY
TRBV7-9 VSNLKRFPQFWGYT
TRBV6-5 ASRPGGGLGETQY
TRBV20-1 SATTRTYEQY
TRBV5-1 ASHGLAGGPNEQF
TRBV15 ATSRSWADTQY
TRBV18 ASSPIAQRTGEKLF
TRBV7-7 ASSRLFRDTQY
TRBV4-3 ASSRAIQETQY
TRBV29-1 SASMGQGREKLF
TRBV12-3/TRBV12-4 ASSLGRAYEQY
TRBV21-1 ASSRRGGQPSLQDTQY
TRBV6-6 ASSYSSASGSLGQF
TRBV29-1 SGGQMYHNEQF
TRBV9 ASSGPWGTARTGELF
TRBV3-1 ATSDTGGGAGYT
TRBV5-1 ASSLLPQRKTNTGELF
TRBV4-1 ASSHRDRDEKLF
TRBV12-3/TRBV12-4 ASSSQGLGYEQY
TRBV27 ASTEAF
TRBV12-3/TRBV12-4 ASRDRGAGEKLF
TRBV7-9 ASSPGQIKNQETQY
TRBV6-2/TRBV6-3 ASTQGPRRKTQY
TRBV27 ASSLERYQPQH
TRBV9 ASSLDGAWTDTQY
TRBV28 ASSLWSGFMSGRGVEQF
TRBV4-2 ASSRDRPKGYT
TRBV7-9 ASSLNTLYEQY
TRBV12-3/TRBV12-4 AIPGLAGDTQY
TRBV29-1 SVTPGGWGQPQH